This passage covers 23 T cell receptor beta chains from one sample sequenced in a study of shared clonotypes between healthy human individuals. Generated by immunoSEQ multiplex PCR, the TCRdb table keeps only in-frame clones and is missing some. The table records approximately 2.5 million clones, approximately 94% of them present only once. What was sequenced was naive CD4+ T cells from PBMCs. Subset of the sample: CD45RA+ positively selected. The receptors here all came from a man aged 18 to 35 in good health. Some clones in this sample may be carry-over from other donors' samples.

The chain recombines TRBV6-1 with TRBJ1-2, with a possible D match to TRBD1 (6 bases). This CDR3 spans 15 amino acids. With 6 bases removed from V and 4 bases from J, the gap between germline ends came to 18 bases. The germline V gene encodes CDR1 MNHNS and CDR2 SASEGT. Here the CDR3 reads CASSKRGGEGYGYTF. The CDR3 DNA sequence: TGTGCCAGCAGCAAAAGAGGGGGGGAAGGCTATGGCTACACCTTC.

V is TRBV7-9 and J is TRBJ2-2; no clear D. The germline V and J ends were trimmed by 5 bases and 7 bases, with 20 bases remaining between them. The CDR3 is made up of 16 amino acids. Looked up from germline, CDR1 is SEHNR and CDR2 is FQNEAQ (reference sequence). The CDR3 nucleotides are TGTGCCAGCAGCATCCAATTCGGACGTTTCGGCGGGGAGCTGTTTTTT. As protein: CASSIQFGRFGGELFF.

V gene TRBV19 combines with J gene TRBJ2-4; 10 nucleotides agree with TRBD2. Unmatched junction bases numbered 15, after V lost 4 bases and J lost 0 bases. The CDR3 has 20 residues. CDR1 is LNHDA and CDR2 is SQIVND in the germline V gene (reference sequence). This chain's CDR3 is CASSTRTSGEKGLAKNIQYF. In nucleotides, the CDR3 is TGTGCCAGTAGTACGAGGACTAGCGGAGAGAAGGGACTAGCCAAAAACATTCAGTACTTC.

In DNA form, the CDR3 reads TGTGCCAGCATGCTAGCGGGAGGGAGCCGCACAGATACGCAGTATTTT. This codes for CASMLAGGSRTDTQYF. The V call is TRBV4-2, the J call TRBJ2-3, with TRBD2 matching over 12 bases. This CDR3 has 16 residues. Trimming removed 7 bases from V and 1 base from J; junction bases left unmatched: 6. CDR1 and CDR2 (germline): LGHNA, YNFKEQ.

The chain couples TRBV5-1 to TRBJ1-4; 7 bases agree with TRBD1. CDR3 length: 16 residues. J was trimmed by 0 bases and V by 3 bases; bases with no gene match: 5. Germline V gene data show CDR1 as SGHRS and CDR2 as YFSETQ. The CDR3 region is CASSSGQPPTNEKLFF. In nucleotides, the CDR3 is TGCGCCAGCAGCTCGGGACAGCCTCCAACTAATGAAAAACTGTTTTTT.

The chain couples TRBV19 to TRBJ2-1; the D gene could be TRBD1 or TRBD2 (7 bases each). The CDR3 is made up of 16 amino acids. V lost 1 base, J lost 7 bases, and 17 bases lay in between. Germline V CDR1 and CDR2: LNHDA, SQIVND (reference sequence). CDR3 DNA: TGTGCCAGTAGTATAGTATGGGCAGGGGGAGGGAATGAGCAGTTCTTC. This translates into CASSIVWAGGGNEQFF.

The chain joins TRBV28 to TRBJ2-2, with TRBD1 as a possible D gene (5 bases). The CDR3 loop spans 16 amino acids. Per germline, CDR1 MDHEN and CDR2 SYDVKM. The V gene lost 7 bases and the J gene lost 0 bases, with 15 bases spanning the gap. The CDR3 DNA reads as TGTGCCAGCACCGAAACCAGGGCTTCGAACACCGGGGAGCTGTTTTTT. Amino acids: CASTETRASNTGELFF. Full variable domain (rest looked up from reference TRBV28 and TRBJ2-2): DVKVTQSSRYLVKRTGEKVFLECVQDMDHENMFWYRQDPGLGLRLIYFSYDVKMKEKGDIPEGYSVSREKKERFSLILESASTNQTSMYLCASTETRASNTGELFFGEGSRLTVL.

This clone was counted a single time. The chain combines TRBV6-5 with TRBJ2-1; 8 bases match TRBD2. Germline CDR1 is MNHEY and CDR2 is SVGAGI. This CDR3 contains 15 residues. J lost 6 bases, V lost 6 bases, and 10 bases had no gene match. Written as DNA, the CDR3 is TGTGCCAGCAGCCCACCGGGGGGGGACGGCAATGAGCAGTTCTTC. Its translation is CASSPPGGDGNEQFF.

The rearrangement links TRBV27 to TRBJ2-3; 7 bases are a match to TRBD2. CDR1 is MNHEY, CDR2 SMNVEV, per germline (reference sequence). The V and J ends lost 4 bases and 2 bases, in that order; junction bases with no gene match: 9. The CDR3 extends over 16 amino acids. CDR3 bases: TGTGCCAGCAGTTCCAATCTAGCGGTTTTCACAGATACGCAGTATTTT. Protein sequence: CASSSNLAVFTDTQYF.

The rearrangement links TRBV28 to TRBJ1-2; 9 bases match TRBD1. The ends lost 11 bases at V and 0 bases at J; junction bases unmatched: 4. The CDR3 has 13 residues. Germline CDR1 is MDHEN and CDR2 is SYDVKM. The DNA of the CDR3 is TGTGCCGCCACAGGGGGCTCTAACTATGGCTACACCTTC. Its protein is CAATGGSNYGYTF.

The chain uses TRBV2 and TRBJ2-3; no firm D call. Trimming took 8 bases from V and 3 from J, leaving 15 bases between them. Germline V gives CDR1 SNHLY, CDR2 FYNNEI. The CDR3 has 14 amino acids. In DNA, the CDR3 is TGTGCCAGCTCGCTACAGAGATGGACAGATACGCAGTATTTT. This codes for CASSLQRWTDTQYF.

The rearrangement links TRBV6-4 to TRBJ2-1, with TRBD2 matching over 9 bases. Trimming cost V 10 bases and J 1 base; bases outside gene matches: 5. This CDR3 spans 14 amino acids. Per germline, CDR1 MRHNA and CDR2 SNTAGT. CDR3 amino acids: CATGAGGSYNEQFF. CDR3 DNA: TGTGCCACCGGGGCGGGAGGGTCCTACAATGAGCAGTTCTTC.

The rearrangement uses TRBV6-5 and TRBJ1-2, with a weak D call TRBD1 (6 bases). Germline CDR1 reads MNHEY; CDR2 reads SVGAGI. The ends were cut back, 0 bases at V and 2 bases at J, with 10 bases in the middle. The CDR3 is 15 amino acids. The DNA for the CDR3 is TGTGCCAGCAGTTACTCGTTGGACAGAAACTATGGCTACACCTTC. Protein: CASSYSLDRNYGYTF.

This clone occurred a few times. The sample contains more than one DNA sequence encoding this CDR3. This chain's CDR3 is CASSQYNEQFF. CDR3 DNA sequence: TGTGCCAGCAGCCAGTACAATGAGCAGTTCTTC. The chain uses TRBV2 and TRBJ2-1; the D is unclear. CDR1 and CDR2 (germline): SNHLY, FYNNEI. CDR3 length equals 11 residues. V was pared by 6 bases and J by 4 bases, with 4 bases between.

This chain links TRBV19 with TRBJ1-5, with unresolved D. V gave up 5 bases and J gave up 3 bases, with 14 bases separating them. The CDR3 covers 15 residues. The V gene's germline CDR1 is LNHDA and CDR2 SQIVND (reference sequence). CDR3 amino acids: CASSDSETHNQPQHF. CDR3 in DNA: TGTGCCAGTAGTGATTCAGAAACCCACAATCAGCCCCAGCATTTT.

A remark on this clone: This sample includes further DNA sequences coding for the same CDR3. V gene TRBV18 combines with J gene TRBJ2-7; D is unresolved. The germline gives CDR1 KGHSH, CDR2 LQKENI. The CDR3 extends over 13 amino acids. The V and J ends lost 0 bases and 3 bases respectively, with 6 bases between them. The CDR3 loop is CASSPPEYYEQYF. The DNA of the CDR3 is TGTGCCAGCTCACCACCGGAGTACTACGAGCAGTACTTC.

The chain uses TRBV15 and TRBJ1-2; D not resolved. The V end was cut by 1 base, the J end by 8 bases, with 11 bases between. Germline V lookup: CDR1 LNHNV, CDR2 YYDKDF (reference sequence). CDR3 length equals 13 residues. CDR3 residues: CATSRAPSPGYTF. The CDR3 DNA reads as TGTGCCACCAGCAGAGCCCCCTCGCCCGGCTACACCTTC.

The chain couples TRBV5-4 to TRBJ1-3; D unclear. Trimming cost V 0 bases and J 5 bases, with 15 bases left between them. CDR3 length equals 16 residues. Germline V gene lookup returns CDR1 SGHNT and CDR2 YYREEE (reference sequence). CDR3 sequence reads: CASSLARAGERNTIYF. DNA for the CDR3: TGTGCCAGCAGCTTGGCCCGCGCAGGCGAGAGAAACACCATATATTTT.

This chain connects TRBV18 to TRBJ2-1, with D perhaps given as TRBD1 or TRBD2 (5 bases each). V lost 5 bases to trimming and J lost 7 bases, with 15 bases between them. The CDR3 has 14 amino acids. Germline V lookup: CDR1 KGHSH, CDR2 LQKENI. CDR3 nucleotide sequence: TGTGCCAGCTCATACTCCGGGACGGAGAATGAGCAGTTCTTC. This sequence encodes CASSYSGTENEQFF. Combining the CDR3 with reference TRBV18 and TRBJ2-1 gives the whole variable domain NAGVMQNPRHLVRRRGQEARLRCSPMKGHSHVYWYRQLPEEGLKFMVYLQKENIIDESGMPKERFSAEFPKEGPSILRIQQVVRGDSAAYFCASSYSGTENEQFFGPGTRLTVL.

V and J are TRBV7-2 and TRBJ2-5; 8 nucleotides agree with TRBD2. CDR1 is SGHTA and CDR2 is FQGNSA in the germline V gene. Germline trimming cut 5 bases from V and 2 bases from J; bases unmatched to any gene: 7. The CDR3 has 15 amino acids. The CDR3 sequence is CASSRQTSGQETQYF. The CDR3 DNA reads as TGTGCCAGCAGCCGCCAAACTAGCGGTCAAGAGACCCAGTACTTC.

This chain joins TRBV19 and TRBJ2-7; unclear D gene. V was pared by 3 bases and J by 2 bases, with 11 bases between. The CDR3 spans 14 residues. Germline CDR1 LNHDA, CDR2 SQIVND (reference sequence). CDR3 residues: CASSIEMGTYEQYF. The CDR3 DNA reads TGTGCCAGTAGTATTGAAATGGGGACCTACGAGCAGTACTTC. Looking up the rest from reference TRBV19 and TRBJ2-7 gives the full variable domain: DGGITQSPKYLFRKEGQNVTLSCEQNLNHDAMYWYRQDPGQGLRLIYYSQIVNDFQKGDIAEGYSVSREKKESFPLTVTSAQKNPTAFYLCASSIEMGTYEQYFGPGTRLTVT.

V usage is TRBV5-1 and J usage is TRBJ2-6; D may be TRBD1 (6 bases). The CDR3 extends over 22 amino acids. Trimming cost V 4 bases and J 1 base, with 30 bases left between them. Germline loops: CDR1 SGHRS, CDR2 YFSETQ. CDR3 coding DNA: TGCGCCAGCAGCCCCTACCGATCACAGGGCAATGAGCCAACGTCTGGGGCCAACGTCCTGACTTTC. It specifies CASSPYRSQGNEPTSGANVLTF.

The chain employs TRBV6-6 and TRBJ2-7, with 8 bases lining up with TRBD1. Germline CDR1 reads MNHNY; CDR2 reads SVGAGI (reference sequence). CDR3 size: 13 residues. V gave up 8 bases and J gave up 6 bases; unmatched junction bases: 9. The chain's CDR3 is CASSIKQGAEQYF. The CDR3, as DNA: TGTGCCAGCTCCATCAAGCAGGGGGCCGAGCAGTACTTC.